What follows are 2 T cell receptor beta chains derived from one specimen sequenced in a study of blood T cell repertoires in COVID-19. Clones were sequenced by immunoSEQ multiplex PCR, and TCRdb holds only the in-frame ones, with some missing. The sample lists under 150,000 clones; roughly 85% were seen once. What was sequenced was peripheral blood. These TCRs come from a woman aged 60-70 years with COVID-19, enrolled during active disease.

The genes are TRBV7-2 and TRBJ1-1; TRBD1 aligns across 8 bases. The J segment lost 5 bases and the V segment lost 5 bases, leaving 7 bases of the junction unmatched. The CDR3 consists of 14 residues. CDR1 SGHTA and CDR2 FQGNSA come from the germline V gene. CDR3 region: CASSASYRGTEAFF. CDR3 nucleotide sequence: TGTGCCAGCAGCGCCAGTTACAGGGGGACTGAAGCTTTCTTT.

CDR3 protein: CASLRLGARVEKLFF. The CDR3 coding sequence is TGTGCCAGCCTCAGGTTGGGGGCGAGGGTTGAAAAACTGTTTTTT. The rearrangement links TRBV19 to TRBJ1-4; perhaps TRBD1 as D (6 bases). Germline V CDR1 and CDR2: LNHDA, SQIVND (reference sequence). Trimming stripped 9 bases from V and 7 bases from J, with 21 bases between. The CDR3 consists of 15 residues.